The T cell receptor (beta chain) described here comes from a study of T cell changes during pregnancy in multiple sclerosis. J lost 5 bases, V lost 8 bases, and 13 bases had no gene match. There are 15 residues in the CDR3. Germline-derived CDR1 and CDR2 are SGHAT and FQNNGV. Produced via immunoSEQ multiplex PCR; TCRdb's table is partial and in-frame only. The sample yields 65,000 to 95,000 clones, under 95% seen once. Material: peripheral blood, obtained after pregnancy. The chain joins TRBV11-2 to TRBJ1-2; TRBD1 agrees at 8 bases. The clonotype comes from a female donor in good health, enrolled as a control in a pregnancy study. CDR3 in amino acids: CASALSGGRGYGYTF. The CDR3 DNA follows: TGTGCCAGCGCTTTGTCAGGGGGCAGGGGATATGGCTACACCTTC.